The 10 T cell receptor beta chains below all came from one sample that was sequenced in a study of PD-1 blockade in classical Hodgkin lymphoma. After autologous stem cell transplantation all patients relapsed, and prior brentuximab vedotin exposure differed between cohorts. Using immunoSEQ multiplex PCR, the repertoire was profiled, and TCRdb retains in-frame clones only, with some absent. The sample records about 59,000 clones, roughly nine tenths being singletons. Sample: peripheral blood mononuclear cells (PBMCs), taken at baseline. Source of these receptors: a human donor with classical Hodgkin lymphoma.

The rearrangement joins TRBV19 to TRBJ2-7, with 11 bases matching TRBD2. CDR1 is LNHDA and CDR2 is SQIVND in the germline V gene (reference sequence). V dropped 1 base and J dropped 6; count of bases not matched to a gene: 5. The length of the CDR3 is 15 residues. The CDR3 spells CASSIVGLAASEQYF. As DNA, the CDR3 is TGTGCCAGTAGTATAGTGGGACTAGCGGCATCCGAGCAGTACTTC.

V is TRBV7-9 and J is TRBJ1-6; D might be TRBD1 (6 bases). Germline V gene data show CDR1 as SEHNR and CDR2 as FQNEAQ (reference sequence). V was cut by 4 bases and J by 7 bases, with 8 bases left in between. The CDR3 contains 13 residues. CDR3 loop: CASSSTGNSPLHF. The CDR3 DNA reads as TGTGCCAGCAGCTCAACAGGGAATTCACCCCTCCACTTT.

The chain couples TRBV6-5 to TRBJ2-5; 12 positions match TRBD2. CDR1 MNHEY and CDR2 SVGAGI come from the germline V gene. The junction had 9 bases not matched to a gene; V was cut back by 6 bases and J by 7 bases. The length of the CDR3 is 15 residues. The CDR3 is CASRLTSGGRGTQYF. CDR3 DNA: TGTGCCAGCAGACTGACTAGCGGGGGCCGGGGGACCCAGTACTTC.

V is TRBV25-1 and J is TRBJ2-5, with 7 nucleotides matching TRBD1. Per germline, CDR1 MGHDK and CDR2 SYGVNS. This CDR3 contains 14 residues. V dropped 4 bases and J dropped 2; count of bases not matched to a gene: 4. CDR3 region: CASSAPGQQETQYF. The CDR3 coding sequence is TGTGCCAGCAGTGCCCCGGGACAGCAAGAGACCCAGTACTTC.

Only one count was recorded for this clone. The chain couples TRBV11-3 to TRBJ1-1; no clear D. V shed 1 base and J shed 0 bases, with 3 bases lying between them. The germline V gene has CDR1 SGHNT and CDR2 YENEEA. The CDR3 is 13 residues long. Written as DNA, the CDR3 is TGTGCCAGCAGCTTAGGGATGAACACTGAAGCTTTCTTT. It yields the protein CASSLGMNTEAFF.

The CDR3: CASSPVSERTGSFF. The DNA of the CDR3 is TGTGCCAGCTCACCAGTAAGCGAAAGGACTGGGAGCTTCTTT. This chain links TRBV18 with TRBJ1-1; D is undetermined. CDR3 size: 14 residues. The germline V and J ends were trimmed by 2 bases and 14 bases, with 21 bases remaining between them. Germline V CDR1 and CDR2: KGHSH, LQKENI.

CDR3 region: CASSLSASLNTGELFF. The CDR3 coding sequence is TGTGCCAGCAGCTTGTCGGCTAGCCTGAACACCGGGGAGCTGTTTTTT. The chain has TRBV5-4 and TRBJ2-2; D is possibly TRBD2 (5 bases). The germline CDR1 and CDR2 sequences are SGHNT and YYREEE (reference sequence). The V end was cut by 1 base, the J end by 1 base, with 11 bases between. The CDR3 is 16 residues long.

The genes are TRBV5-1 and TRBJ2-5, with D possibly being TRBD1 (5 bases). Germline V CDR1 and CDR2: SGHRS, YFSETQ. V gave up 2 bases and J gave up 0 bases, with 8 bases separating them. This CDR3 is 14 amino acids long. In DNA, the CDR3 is TGCGCCAGCAGCTTCTCAGGGAACCAAGAGACCCAGTACTTC. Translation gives CASSFSGNQETQYF. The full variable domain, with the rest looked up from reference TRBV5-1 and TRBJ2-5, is KAGVTQTPRYLIKTRGQQVTLSCSPISGHRSVSWYQQTPGQGLQFLFEYFSETQRNKGNFPGRFSGRQFSNSRSEMNVSTLELGDSALYLCASSFSGNQETQYFGPGTRLLVL.

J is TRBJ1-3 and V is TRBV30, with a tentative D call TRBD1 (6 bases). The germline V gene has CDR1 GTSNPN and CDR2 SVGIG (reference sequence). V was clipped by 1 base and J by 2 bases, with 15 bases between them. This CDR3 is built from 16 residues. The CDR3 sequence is CAWSGVGGAPGNTIYF. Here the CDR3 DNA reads TGTGCCTGGAGTGGAGTGGGGGGGGCCCCTGGAAACACCATATATTTT.

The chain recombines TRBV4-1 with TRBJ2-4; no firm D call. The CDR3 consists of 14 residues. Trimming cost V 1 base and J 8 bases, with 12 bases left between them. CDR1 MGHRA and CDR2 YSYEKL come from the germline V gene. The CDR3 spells CASSQVVTVDIQYF. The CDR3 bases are TGCGCCAGCAGCCAAGTTGTAACAGTTGACATTCAGTACTTC.